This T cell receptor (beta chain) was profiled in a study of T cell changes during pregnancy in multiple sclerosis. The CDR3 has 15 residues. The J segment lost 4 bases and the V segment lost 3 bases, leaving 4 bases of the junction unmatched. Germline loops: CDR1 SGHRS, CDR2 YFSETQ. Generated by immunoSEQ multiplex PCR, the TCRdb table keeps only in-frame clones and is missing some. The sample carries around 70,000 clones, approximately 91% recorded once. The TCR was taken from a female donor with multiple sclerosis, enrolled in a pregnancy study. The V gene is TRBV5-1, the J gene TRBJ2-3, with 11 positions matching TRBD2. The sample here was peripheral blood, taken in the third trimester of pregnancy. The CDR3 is CASSSTSGGADTQYF. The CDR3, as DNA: TGCGCCAGCAGCTCCACTAGCGGGGGAGCAGATACGCAGTATTTT. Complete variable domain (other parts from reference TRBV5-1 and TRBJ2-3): KAGVTQTPRYLIKTRGQQVTLSCSPISGHRSVSWYQQTPGQGLQFLFEYFSETQRNKGNFPGRFSGRQFSNSRSEMNVSTLELGDSALYLCASSSTSGGADTQYFGPGTRLTVL.